These 30 T cell receptor beta chains came from one sample sequenced in a study of CD8 T cells in ankylosing spondylitis. TCRdb reanalysed the 5' RACE reads using MiXCR and keeps one entry per CDR3 protein. The sample holds approximately 100,000 distinct CDR3 sequences, about 8% seen once. The sample was blood, either unsorted or a sorted T cell fraction (not recorded which). The origin of the receptors is a male donor with ankylosing spondylitis or in good health (not recorded which).

This clonotype was picked up many times. The rearrangement links TRBV12-3 or TRBV12-4 to TRBJ2-7; TRBD1 matches 8 bases. With V trimmed by 5 bases and J by 6 bases, 9 bases remained unmatched. CDR3 length: 14 amino acids. CDR3 DNA: TGTGCCAGCAGTATCGGGACAGGTAGGGGCGAGCAGTACTTC. It is translated as CASSIGTGRGEQYF.

In its sample, this clonotype was seen many times. The V call is TRBV29-1, the J call TRBJ2-3; perhaps D is TRBD1 or TRBD2 (5 bases each). This CDR3 has 16 residues. V was shortened by 3 bases and J by 0 bases, with 16 bases between the two germline ends. Per the germline V gene, CDR1 is SQVTM and CDR2 is ANQGSEA. The CDR3 sequence is CSVEFWGIGSTDTQYF. CDR3 sequence (DNA): TGCAGCGTTGAGTTTTGGGGGATTGGGAGCACAGATACGCAGTATTTT.

This clonotype was seen many times. The chain has TRBV9 and TRBJ2-2, with TRBD2 matching 9 bases. Trimming took 0 bases from V and 1 from J; bases not matched to a gene: 1. This CDR3 comprises 16 residues. Germline CDR1 and CDR2: SGDLS and YYNGEE. CDR3 coding DNA: TGTGCCAGCAGCGTAGGGACTAGCGAGAACACCGGGGAGCTGTTTTTT. Protein sequence: CASSVGTSENTGELFF.

This clonotype was observed many times. V usage is TRBV4-2 and J usage is TRBJ2-7; D not certain. Per the germline V gene, CDR1 is LGHNA and CDR2 is YNFKEQ. V dropped 0 bases and J dropped 1 base, with 10 bases sitting between them. The CDR3 contains 15 residues. CDR3 protein: CASSQEISHSYEQYF. The CDR3 nucleotides are TGTGCCAGCAGCCAAGAGATCTCCCATTCCTACGAGCAGTACTTC.

This clonotype was seen many times. This chain joins TRBV12-3 or TRBV12-4 and TRBJ1-5; no firm D call. CDR3 length equals 17 residues. The germline V and J ends were trimmed by 7 bases and 0 bases, with 19 bases remaining between them. In DNA, the CDR3 is TGTGCCAGCAAAGCCACCCGGCGAGGACCTAGCAATCAGCCCCAGCATTTT. Amino acids: CASKATRRGPSNQPQHF.

This clonotype was observed at least ten times. The chain employs TRBV12-3 or TRBV12-4 and TRBJ2-7; 10 bases map to TRBD1. Losses at the gene ends were 4 bases for V and 2 bases for J; bases not matched to a gene: 11. This CDR3 contains 17 residues. The CDR3, as DNA: TGTGCCAGCAGTTGGGTTTCCGGGACAGGGGCGACCTACGAGCAGTACTTC. Translating it yields CASSWVSGTGATYEQYF.

A few counts support this clonotype. The chain employs TRBV4-2 and TRBJ1-5; D is unclear. Per the germline V gene, CDR1 is LGHNA and CDR2 is YNFKEQ. Trimming pared 0 bases from V and 0 bases from J, leaving 9 bases between. The CDR3 runs 16 residues. Here the CDR3 reads CASSQDPGYSNQPQHF. DNA for the CDR3: TGTGCCAGCAGCCAAGATCCCGGTTATAGCAATCAGCCCCAGCATTTT.

This clonotype was seen repeatedly, ten times or more. The CDR3 nucleotides read TGTGCCGGGTCGATACAGGGGGATGAAGCTTTCTTT. Amino acid sequence: CAGSIQGDEAFF. The chain joins TRBV2 to TRBJ1-1, with 8 bases aligning to TRBD1. J gave up 7 bases and V 11 bases, and 9 bases lay outside the gene matches. CDR3 size: 12 residues. From germline, CDR1 is SNHLY and CDR2 FYNNEI.

This clonotype appeared a few times. The V gene is TRBV6-6, the J gene TRBJ2-3; 11 bases fit TRBD1. Per the germline V gene, CDR1 is MNHNY and CDR2 is SVGAGI (reference sequence). The CDR3 length is 17 residues. The V gene end was trimmed by 2 bases and the J gene end by 4 bases; junction bases not matched to a gene: 8. The CDR3 loop reads CASSYRRTGGASDTQYF. In nucleotides, the CDR3 is TGTGCCAGCAGTTACAGAAGGACAGGGGGCGCCTCAGATACGCAGTATTTT.

On this clonotype: Just one base apart from a much larger clone, this may be a read error. V gene TRBV29-1 combines with J gene TRBJ2-1; TRBD1 might be the D (6 bases). The germline V gene encodes CDR1 SQVTM and CDR2 ANQGSEA. The CDR3 runs to 13 residues. The CDR3 here is CNVPSTGYNEQFF. CDR3 bases: TGCAACGTGCCCTCGACAGGCTACAATGAGCAGTTCTTC.

This clonotype has ten or more counts. This chain uses TRBV5-1 with TRBJ2-1; possible D gene TRBD2, 5 bases. The CDR3 is 14 amino acids. Germline values: CDR1 SGHRS, CDR2 YFSETQ. V was clipped by 2 bases and J by 5 bases, with 11 bases between them. The CDR3 is CASSFLPGNNEQFF. The CDR3 DNA reads TGCGCCAGCAGCTTCCTACCGGGGAACAATGAGCAGTTCTTC. Combining the CDR3 with reference TRBV5-1 and TRBJ2-1 gives the whole variable domain KAGVTQTPRYLIKTRGQQVTLSCSPISGHRSVSWYQQTPGQGLQFLFEYFSETQRNKGNFPGRFSGRQFSNSRSEMNVSTLELGDSALYLCASSFLPGNNEQFFGPGTRLTVL.

The table lists this clonotype with many counts. The chain is built from TRBV5-1 and TRBJ2-7; 9 nucleotides match TRBD1. Germline CDR1 and CDR2: SGHRS and YFSETQ. The CDR3 contains 15 residues. With V trimmed by 4 bases and J by 3 bases, 8 bases remained unmatched. The CDR3 nucleotides are TGCGCCAGCAGCCCCGCGCAGACAGGGGGCTACGAGCAGTACTTC. This sequence encodes CASSPAQTGGYEQYF.

The rearrangement joins TRBV14 to TRBJ2-7, with D perhaps TRBD2 (7 bases). V gave up 4 bases and J gave up 7 bases, with 20 bases separating them. CDR3 size: 15 residues. Per germline, CDR1 SGHDN and CDR2 FVKESK. CDR3 nucleotides: TGTGCCAGCAGCCGCCCGACGGGGGGCCTTGAAGAGCAGTACTTC. This gives the protein CASSRPTGGLEEQYF.

Ten or more counts support this clonotype. The CDR3 loop reads CASSGTASSYEQYF. The DNA for the CDR3 is TGTGCCAGCTCCGGGACAGCCTCCTCCTACGAGCAGTACTTC. J is TRBJ2-7 and V is TRBV2, with TRBD1 matching 7 bases. Germline CDR1 reads SNHLY; CDR2 reads FYNNEI. The CDR3 is 14 amino acids. V shed 8 bases and J 0 bases; nucleotides not matched to a gene: 7.

This clonotype was recorded many times. The V call is TRBV20-1, the J call TRBJ1-5, with 8 positions matching TRBD1. Trimming took 5 bases from V and 5 from J; bases not matched to a gene: 5. This CDR3 is built from 13 residues. In germline, CDR1 is DFQATT, CDR2 SNEGSKA (reference sequence). For the CDR3, the DNA is TGCAGTGCTCTGGACAGGGCGGATCAGCCCCAGCATTTT. Amino acid sequence: CSALDRADQPQHF.

Many counts were recorded for this clonotype. The genes are TRBV28 and TRBJ2-1, with 9 bases fitting TRBD2. The V gene end was trimmed by 4 bases and the J gene end by 8 bases; junction bases not matched to a gene: 9. Looked up from germline, CDR1 is MDHEN and CDR2 is SYDVKM. This CDR3 region has 15 residues. CDR3 nucleotide sequence: TGTGCCAGCAGTTATCGGACTAGCGTCATTGATGAGCAGTTCTTC. As protein: CASSYRTSVIDEQFF.

This clonotype was picked up many times. V is TRBV7-8 and J is TRBJ1-4; no clear D gene. The CDR3 loop spans 16 amino acids. CDR1 SGHVS and CDR2 FQNEAQ come from the germline V gene. The germline V and J ends were trimmed by 0 bases and 7 bases, with 15 bases remaining between them. Written as DNA, the CDR3 is TGTGCCAGCAGCTTAGCGAGCCGGGCCTTGGGTGAAAAACTGTTTTTT. Protein product: CASSLASRALGEKLFF.

This clonotype was observed many times. The V call is TRBV7-9, the J call TRBJ1-2; D perhaps matches TRBD1 (6 bases). V gave up 5 bases and J gave up 0 bases, with 13 bases separating them. Germline V lookup: CDR1 SEHNR, CDR2 FQNEAQ (reference sequence). The CDR3 runs 15 residues. As DNA, the CDR3 is TGTGCCAGCAGCCAAACCAGGGGCCCTAACTATGGCTACACCTTC. This gives the protein CASSQTRGPNYGYTF.

This clonotype was counted ten times or more. The J gene is TRBJ2-1, the V gene TRBV28, with 11 nucleotides matching TRBD2. Losses at the gene ends were 6 bases for V and 7 bases for J; bases not matched to a gene: 14. This CDR3 has 17 amino acids. Per the germline V gene, CDR1 is MDHEN and CDR2 is SYDVKM. The CDR3 DNA sequence: TGTGCCAGCAGGCCGCCGGGACTAGCGGAATTGAGGAATGAGCAGTTCTTC. Its translation: CASRPPGLAELRNEQFF.

This clonotype was recorded at least ten times. The rearrangement uses TRBV7-9 and TRBJ2-5; D is uncertain. The germline V and J ends were trimmed by 5 bases and 1 base, with 8 bases remaining between them. Looked up from germline, CDR1 is SEHNR and CDR2 is FQNEAQ (reference sequence). The CDR3 is 13 residues long. The CDR3 sequence is CASSRKTQETQYF. The DNA for the CDR3 is TGTGCCAGCAGCCGAAAAACCCAAGAGACCCAGTACTTC.

This clonotype showed up many times. This chain joins TRBV20-1 and TRBJ2-3; 7 bases agree with TRBD2. CDR3 length: 13 amino acids. Trimming removed 4 bases from V and 6 bases from J; junction bases left unmatched: 7. Germline V CDR1 and CDR2: DFQATT, SNEGSKA (reference sequence). The CDR3 loop reads CSAIPGGRDTQYF. The CDR3 nucleotides read TGCAGTGCTATTCCGGGAGGAAGGGATACGCAGTATTTT.

This clonotype has a count of ten or more. V is TRBV3-1 and J is TRBJ2-5; no clear D. Germline values: CDR1 LGHDT, CDR2 YNNKEL (reference sequence). CDR3 length equals 12 residues. Between the trimmed V and J ends, which lost 4 bases and 4 bases, there was a span of 7 bases. CDR3 residues: CASSRPPETQYF. The CDR3 coding sequence is TGTGCCAGCAGCCGACCCCCAGAGACCCAGTACTTC.

This sequence joins TRBV7-2 and TRBJ2-7, with D perhaps TRBD2 (6 bases). There are 15 residues in the CDR3. Per the germline V gene, CDR1 is SGHTA and CDR2 is FQGNSA. Between the trimmed V and J ends, which lost 0 bases and 7 bases, there was a span of 16 bases. CDR3 protein: CASSLAGRTMREQYF. Written as DNA, the CDR3 is TGTGCCAGCAGCTTAGCGGGACGGACTATGAGGGAGCAGTACTTC.

This clonotype was observed once. Being one base from a much bigger clone, this may be a read error. This chain links TRBV18 with TRBJ1-3; 7 bases are a match to TRBD1. The germline V gene encodes CDR1 KGHSH and CDR2 LQKENI. The CDR3 extends over 16 amino acids. The CDR3 region has the DNA TGTGCCAGCTCAACATTTACAGGGGACTCTGGAAACACCAAATATTTT. Its protein product is CASSTFTGDSGNTKYF.

In its sample, this clonotype was seen a few times. The gene calls are TRBV29-1 and TRBJ1-6; D unclear. This CDR3 has 16 amino acids. V was pared by 0 bases and J by 0 bases, with 9 bases between. CDR1 is SQVTM, CDR2 ANQGSEA, per germline. The DNA of the CDR3 is TGCAGCGTTGAAGATGCGGAAAGCTCCTATAATTCACCCCTCCACTTT. This gives the protein CSVEDAESSYNSPLHF.

This clonotype has a count of ten or more. This chain connects TRBV30 to TRBJ2-5; the D is unclear. This CDR3 spans 13 amino acids. Germline V gives CDR1 GTSNPN, CDR2 SVGIG (reference sequence). V lost 5 bases and J lost 4, with 14 bases in between. The CDR3 sequence is CAWSVGGVETQYF. Written as DNA, the CDR3 is TGTGCCTGGTCGGTGGGCGGCGTAGAGACCCAGTACTTC.

This clonotype was seen repeatedly, ten times or more. This rearrangement joins TRBV11-2 to TRBJ2-3; the D call may be TRBD1 or TRBD2 (6 bases each). CDR3 length: 16 amino acids. Deletions cut 8 bases from V and 0 bases from J, with 18 bases between. From germline, CDR1 is SGHAT and CDR2 FQNNGV. Here the CDR3 DNA reads TGTGCCAGCGGCCGTCTGCAGGGGACTAGCACAGATACGCAGTATTTT. This codes for CASGRLQGTSTDTQYF.

This clonotype was seen a handful of times. This chain links TRBV21-1 with TRBJ2-3; the listed D gene, TRBD1, was not tested against the DNA. TRBV21-1 represents a pseudogene. The CDR3 is 19 residues long. In DNA, the CDR3 is TGTGCCAGCAGCAAAGGACAGGGACGCCGTGGACCCCCGTCAGATACGCAGTATTTT. This gives the protein CASSKGQGRRGPPSDTQYF.

Concerning this clonotype: A much larger clone sits a single nucleotide away, making a read error possible. The chain has TRBV3-1 and TRBJ2-7, with TRBD2 matching over 14 bases. Germline V CDR1 and CDR2: LGHDT, YNNKEL (reference sequence). The CDR3 contains 16 residues. With V trimmed by 4 bases and J by 9 bases, 11 bases remained unmatched. The CDR3 spells CASSPISGTSGGGQYF. The CDR3 DNA reads as TGTGCCAGCAGCCCGATTTCCGGGACTAGCGGGGGCGGGCAGTACTTC.

The sample holds a few counts of this clonotype. V gene TRBV7-2 combines with J gene TRBJ2-1; D is perhaps TRBD1 (6 bases). Trimming took off 5 bases at V and 1 base at J, with 12 bases between the two ends. CDR1 and CDR2 (germline): SGHTA, FQGNSA. CDR3 length: 15 amino acids. The CDR3 DNA reads as TGTGCCAGCAGCCAAGACAGGAAATCCTACAATGAGCAGTTCTTC. Translation: CASSQDRKSYNEQFF.